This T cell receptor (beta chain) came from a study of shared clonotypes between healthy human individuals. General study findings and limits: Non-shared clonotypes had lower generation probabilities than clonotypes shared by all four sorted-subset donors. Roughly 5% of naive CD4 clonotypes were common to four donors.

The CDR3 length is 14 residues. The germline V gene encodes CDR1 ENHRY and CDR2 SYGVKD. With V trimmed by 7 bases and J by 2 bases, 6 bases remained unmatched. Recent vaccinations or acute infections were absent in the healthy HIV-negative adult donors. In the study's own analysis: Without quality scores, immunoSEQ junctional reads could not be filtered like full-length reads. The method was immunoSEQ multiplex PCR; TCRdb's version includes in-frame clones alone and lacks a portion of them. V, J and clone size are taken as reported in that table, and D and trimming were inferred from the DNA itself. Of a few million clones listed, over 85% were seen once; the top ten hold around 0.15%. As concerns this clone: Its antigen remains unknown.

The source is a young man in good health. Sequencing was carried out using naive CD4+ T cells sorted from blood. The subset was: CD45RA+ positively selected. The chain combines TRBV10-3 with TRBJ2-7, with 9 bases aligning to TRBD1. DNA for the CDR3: TGTGCCATCACAGAGGGACAGGGTCCCTACGAGCAGTACTTC. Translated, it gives CAITEGQGPYEQYF.